Presented here are 28 T cell receptor beta chains from one specimen sequenced in a study of cytomegalovirus exposure and HLA in healthy donors. PCR employed 60 Vbeta and 13 Jbeta primers. The table came from immunoSEQ multiplex PCR; TCRdb's copy has only in-frame clones and leaves some out. Altogether approximately 120,000 clones are present, roughly 17% being singletons, with the ten largest covering about 2.6%. Sequences were obtained from PBMCs. The receptors were sampled from a female donor in good health and CMV-seropositive.

The sample holds a few counts of this clone. The genes are TRBV5-1 and TRBJ1-1, with D possibly TRBD1 on 5 matching bases. CDR3 length: 15 residues. CDR1 is SGHRS and CDR2 is YFSETQ in the germline V gene. V shed 3 bases and J shed 2 bases, with 14 bases lying between them. CDR3 protein: CASSSPTDRNTEAFF. The CDR3 nucleotides are TGCGCCAGCAGCTCGCCGACAGACCGAAACACTGAAGCTTTCTTT.

The chain joins TRBV5-6 to TRBJ2-2; D may be TRBD2 (7 bases). V lost 4 bases to trimming and J lost 4 bases, with 17 bases between them. The length of the CDR3 is 16 residues. CDR1 SGHDT and CDR2 YYEEEE come from the germline V gene. The CDR3 region is CASSRGWGGATGELFF. CDR3 sequence (DNA): TGTGCCAGCAGCCGGGGATGGGGGGGGGCCACCGGGGAGCTGTTTTTT.

This clone was counted a few times. The J gene is TRBJ2-3, the V gene TRBV27; D unclear. The CDR3 extends over 12 amino acids. V lost 6 bases, J lost 9 bases, and 13 bases lay in between. CDR1 and CDR2 from the germline V gene are MNHEY and SMNVEV (reference sequence). CDR3 region: CASSARESTQYF. Written as DNA, the CDR3 is TGTGCCAGCAGCGCACGCGAATCCACGCAGTATTTT.

The chain employs TRBV28 and TRBJ1-2; 7 bases are a match to TRBD1. After removal of 5 bases from V and 4 bases from J, the junction contained 13 bases not matched to a gene. Germline V gene sequence: CDR1 MDHEN, CDR2 SYDVKM. The length of the CDR3 is 16 residues. The CDR3 here is CASSTWTGQTPYGYTF. CDR3 coding DNA: TGTGCCAGCAGTACCTGGACAGGACAAACCCCCTATGGCTACACCTTC.

The chain joins TRBV15 to TRBJ1-1; D call uncertain. V dropped 3 bases and J dropped 3 bases, with 8 bases sitting between them. Germline V gene sequence: CDR1 LNHNV, CDR2 YYDKDF (reference sequence). This CDR3 contains 13 residues. The CDR3 bases are TGTGCCACCAGCAGCCAAACTCACACTGAAGCTTTCTTT. It encodes CATSSQTHTEAFF.

Only a few counts were recorded for this clone. This chain links TRBV27 with TRBJ1-2, with 7 bases fitting TRBD1. Germline CDR1 and CDR2: MNHEY and SMNVEV (reference sequence). CDR3 length: 15 residues. The J segment lost 6 bases and the V segment lost 7 bases, leaving 14 bases of the junction unmatched. The CDR3 region has the DNA TGTGCCAGCACCTTGAGACAGGGCCACAATCATGGCTACACCTTC. Its protein is CASTLRQGHNHGYTF.

CDR3 protein: CASSLELAGKEEQYF. DNA of the CDR3: TGCGCCAGCAGCTTGGAACTAGCGGGAAAGGAGGAGCAGTATTTT. The rearrangement links TRBV5-1 to TRBJ2-3; TRBD2 agrees at 10 bases. With V trimmed by 0 bases and J by 11 bases, 9 bases remained unmatched. Germline CDR1 is SGHRS and CDR2 is YFSETQ. This CDR3 contains 15 residues.

V usage is TRBV4-3 and J usage is TRBJ2-7, with TRBD1 matching 8 bases. The CDR3 totals 17 residues. CDR1 LGHNA and CDR2 YSLEER come from the germline V gene. V shed 0 bases, J shed 2 bases, and the junction held 9 bases outside the gene matches. CDR3 in amino acids: CASSQEDSGTGTYEQYF. CDR3 coding DNA: TGCGCCAGCAGCCAAGAAGATTCGGGGACAGGTACCTACGAGCAGTACTTC.

V and J are TRBV19 and TRBJ2-5; 9 bases are a match to TRBD1. J was trimmed by 3 bases and V by 5 bases; bases with no gene match: 4. The CDR3 is 14 amino acids. Germline CDR1 is LNHDA and CDR2 is SQIVND (reference sequence). The CDR3 spells CASSRRDREETQYF. The CDR3 DNA is TGTGCCAGTAGTCGCCGGGACAGGGAAGAGACCCAGTACTTC.

The CDR3 DNA reads TGTGCCAGCAGCTTGGTCTGGAGCTCCTACAATGAGCAGTTCTTC. It specifies CASSLVWSSYNEQFF. The chain links TRBV7-2 to TRBJ2-1; D gene unclear. Germline V gives CDR1 SGHTA, CDR2 FQGNSA. CDR3 length: 15 amino acids. The V and J ends lost 3 bases and 0 bases respectively, with 9 bases between them.

This clone was counted only a few times. The V call is TRBV30, the J call TRBJ1-5, with TRBD1 matching over 7 bases. The CDR3 is 14 residues long. Germline V gene lookup returns CDR1 GTSNPN and CDR2 SVGIG (reference sequence). The V and J ends lost 1 base and 6 bases, in that order; junction bases with no gene match: 6. CDR3 amino acids: CAWSESGGGQPQHF. As DNA, the CDR3 is TGTGCCTGGAGTGAATCAGGGGGTGGTCAGCCCCAGCATTTT.

This clone was seen a few times. This sequence joins TRBV11-2 and TRBJ1-2, with D hard to call. Germline V CDR1 and CDR2: SGHAT, FQNNGV. Trimming removed 3 bases at V and 5 bases at J, with 16 bases between. The CDR3 consists of 15 residues. CDR3 sequence (DNA): TGTGCCAGCAGCTTTAACCCGATGGGAGATTATGGCTACACCTTC. Protein: CASSFNPMGDYGYTF.

DNA of the CDR3: TGCGCCAGCAGCTTAGGAAATAGCGGGGGGGCAACAGATACGCAGTATTTT. This encodes CASSLGNSGGATDTQYF. J is TRBJ2-3 and V is TRBV5-1; 11 nucleotides align to TRBD2. Trimming at V came to 2 bases and at J to 3 bases, leaving 8 bases not matched to a gene. Germline V gene data show CDR1 as SGHRS and CDR2 as YFSETQ. CDR3 length equals 17 residues.

The J gene is TRBJ1-2, the V gene TRBV5-1, with D tentatively TRBD1 (5 bases). This CDR3 has 14 residues. Trimming stripped 0 bases from V and 4 bases from J, with 10 bases between. Germline CDR1 SGHRS, CDR2 YFSETQ. CDR3 nucleotide sequence: TGCGCCAGCAGCTTGGGAACAGGCACCTATGGCTACACCTTC. This codes for CASSLGTGTYGYTF.

This clone was found a few times. V is TRBV28 and J is TRBJ1-4; D call uncertain. The germline gives CDR1 MDHEN, CDR2 SYDVKM. CDR3 size: 16 residues. The V gene lost 4 bases and the J gene lost 7 bases, with 19 bases spanning the gap. The CDR3 loop reads CASSSTIGGDGEKLFF. As DNA, the CDR3 is TGTGCCAGCAGTTCCACAATAGGTGGAGACGGTGAAAAACTGTTTTTT.

The chain couples TRBV7-9 to TRBJ2-7, with D perhaps matching TRBD2 (5 bases). This CDR3 has 16 residues. V shed 3 bases and J shed 0 bases, with 15 bases lying between them. Germline loops: CDR1 SEHNR, CDR2 FQNEAQ (reference sequence). CDR3 sequence: CASSLAVTSYSYEQYF. CDR3 coding DNA: TGTGCCAGCAGCTTGGCCGTTACTAGTTACTCCTACGAGCAGTACTTC.

The V and J genes are TRBV19 and TRBJ2-7; the D is unclear. Germline loops: CDR1 LNHDA, CDR2 SQIVND (reference sequence). The CDR3 loop spans 13 amino acids. V lost 5 bases to trimming and J lost 3 bases, with 11 bases between them. The CDR3 DNA reads as TGTGCCAGTAGTCGCAAGACAAGCTACGAGCAGTACTTC. The encoded protein is CASSRKTSYEQYF.

This clone appeared a few times. The chain uses TRBV7-9 and TRBJ2-3; 9 positions agree with TRBD2. Per the germline V gene, CDR1 is SEHNR and CDR2 is FQNEAQ (reference sequence). The CDR3 runs to 17 residues. The trim removed 2 bases at V and 0 bases at J, leaving 6 bases unmatched. The CDR3 nucleotides read TGTGCCAGCAGCTTAAGGCGACTAGCGGAAAGCACAGATACGCAGTATTTT. Amino acid sequence: CASSLRRLAESTDTQYF.

The chain links TRBV28 to TRBJ1-4; D gene unclear. The CDR3 has 13 residues. The germline CDR1 and CDR2 sequences are MDHEN and SYDVKM. The germline V and J ends were trimmed by 2 bases and 6 bases, with 7 bases remaining between them. CDR3 protein: CASSLIGDEKLFF. Here the CDR3 DNA reads TGTGCCAGCAGTTTAATCGGAGATGAAAAACTGTTTTTT.

V and J are TRBV2 and TRBJ1-1; TRBD1 aligns across 8 bases. CDR1 and CDR2 (germline): SNHLY, FYNNEI. V was pared by 6 bases and J by 1 base, with 1 base of the junction left unmatched. The CDR3 is 13 amino acids. In DNA form, the CDR3 reads TGTGCCAGCAGGGGGACAGGGAACACTGAAGCTTTCTTT. Translating gives CASRGTGNTEAFF.

The V call is TRBV6-1, the J call TRBJ2-7, with 8 positions matching TRBD1. The ends lost 7 bases at V and 2 bases at J; junction bases unmatched: 4. The CDR3 has 13 amino acids. The germline gives CDR1 MNHNS, CDR2 SASEGT. This chain's CDR3 is CASIRGQAYEQYF. The DNA of the CDR3 is TGTGCCAGCATCCGGGGACAGGCCTACGAGCAGTACTTC.

This clone has more than one count but fewer than ten. For the CDR3, the DNA is TGTGCCAGCAGTTACTCCCCGCGGGCGGGCGGGGCCCAGTACTTC. Translated: CASSYSPRAGGAQYF. The chain couples TRBV6-5 to TRBJ2-5; D may be TRBD2 (6 bases). V lost 0 bases to trimming and J lost 9 bases, with 17 bases between them. This CDR3 is built from 15 residues. The V gene's germline CDR1 is MNHEY and CDR2 SVGAGI.

This clone was seen more than once but under ten times. This chain uses TRBV7-9 with TRBJ1-4; D uncertain. This CDR3 has 16 residues. V gave up 2 bases and J gave up 2 bases, with 12 bases separating them. The germline CDR1 and CDR2 sequences are SEHNR and FQNEAQ (reference sequence). This CDR3 reads CASSLFYEVTNEKLFF. CDR3 nucleotide sequence: TGTGCCAGCAGCTTATTTTATGAGGTCACTAATGAAAAACTGTTTTTT.

This clone was counted between two and nine times. V usage is TRBV4-1 and J usage is TRBJ1-2; a possible D gene is TRBD1 (6 bases). This CDR3 region has 13 residues. The V end was cut by 0 bases, the J end by 4 bases, with 6 bases between. Germline values: CDR1 MGHRA, CDR2 YSYEKL. This CDR3 reads CASSQEDSYGYTF. The CDR3 nucleotides read TGCGCCAGCAGCCAAGAGGACAGCTATGGCTACACCTTC.

There are a few counts of this clone. This chain uses TRBV10-3 with TRBJ2-1; 8 bases are shared with TRBD2. The CDR3 loop spans 19 amino acids. Germline loops: CDR1 ENHRY, CDR2 SYGVKD. The ends lost 3 bases at V and 3 bases at J; junction bases unmatched: 16. The CDR3 loop reads CAISDARGARGPSYNEQFF. The CDR3 DNA is TGTGCCATCAGTGATGCGCGGGGGGCCCGGGGACCGAGCTACAATGAGCAGTTCTTC.

This clone was counted between two and nine times. The chain recombines TRBV15 with TRBJ2-7; no definite D call. Germline-derived CDR1 and CDR2 are LNHNV and YYDKDF (reference sequence). This CDR3 region has 13 residues. V shed 0 bases and J shed 5 bases, with 8 bases lying between them. The CDR3 loop is CATSRDRTDEQYF. CDR3 DNA: TGTGCCACCAGCAGAGATCGTACAGACGAGCAGTACTTC.

This clone was seen only a few times. The J gene is TRBJ2-7, the V gene TRBV5-6; D might be TRBD1 (6 bases). V was pared by 4 bases and J by 0 bases, with 14 bases between. The CDR3 loop spans 15 amino acids. Germline CDR1 is SGHDT and CDR2 is YYEEEE. The CDR3 sequence: CASSAQGLYSYEQYF. In nucleotides, the CDR3 is TGTGCCAGCAGCGCACAGGGTCTCTACTCCTACGAGCAGTACTTC. The entire variable domain, with the rest obtained from reference TRBV5-6 and TRBJ2-7, is as follows: DAGVTQSPTHLIKTRGQQVTLRCSPKSGHDTVSWYQQALGQGPQFIFQYYEEEERQRGNFPDRFSGHQFPNYSSELNVNALLLGDSALYLCASSAQGLYSYEQYFGPGTRLTVT.

In this sample, this clone turned up a few times. The chain combines TRBV18 with TRBJ2-5; 10 bases align to TRBD1. This CDR3 has 15 residues. Germline CDR1 is KGHSH and CDR2 is LQKENI. The V and J ends lost 3 bases and 5 bases, in that order; junction bases with no gene match: 6. The CDR3 coding sequence is TGTGCCAGCTCACCCCGGGACAGGGGTATGGAGACCCAGTACTTC. This translates into CASSPRDRGMETQYF.